This TCR beta chain originates from a study of cytomegalovirus exposure and HLA in healthy donors. PCR primers comprised 60 Vbeta and 13 Jbeta primers. Clones were read by immunoSEQ multiplex PCR, and TCRdb kept only the in-frame ones, dropping some. This sample has about 150,000 clones, with approximately 8.9% found just once. Germline lookup yields CDR1 ENHRY and CDR2 SYGVKD. The CDR3 covers 15 residues. Trimming took off 10 bases at V and 0 bases at J, with 16 bases between the two ends. This receptor was identified in a woman in her thirties or forties in good health and CMV-seropositive. The rearrangement joins TRBV10-3 to TRBJ1-3, with a weak D call TRBD1 (5 bases). Sequenced input: PBMCs. CDR3 sequence: CANAPGGFSGNTIYF. The CDR3 coding sequence is TGTGCCAACGCCCCGGGGGGTTTCTCTGGAAACACCATATATTTT.